These 8 T cell receptor beta chains were sequenced from one sample in a study of cytomegalovirus exposure and HLA in healthy donors. In the PCR, 60 Vbeta and 13 Jbeta primers were used. The data were produced by immunoSEQ multiplex PCR, yet TCRdb's version contains in-frame clones alone and is incomplete. The top ten clones hold roughly 4.9% of a sample with more than 110,000 clones, approximately 77% of them seen once. Sequenced: PBMCs. Receptors were obtained from a woman between 50 and 59 years old in good health and CMV-seronegative.

The chain combines TRBV7-9 with TRBJ1-2; 10 nucleotides agree with TRBD1. There are 14 residues in the CDR3. Germline-derived CDR1 and CDR2 are SEHNR and FQNEAQ (reference sequence). The V and J ends lost 2 bases and 4 bases, in that order; junction bases with no gene match: 1. CDR3 nucleotide sequence: TGTGCCAGCAGCTTAAGGACAGGGGGCTATGGCTACACCTTC. It specifies CASSLRTGGYGYTF.

The genes are TRBV5-1 and TRBJ1-4; D uncertain. CDR1 and CDR2 (germline): SGHRS, YFSETQ. Trimming took off 4 bases at V and 4 bases at J, with 11 bases between the two ends. The CDR3 runs to 14 residues. The CDR3: CASSPNTGNEKLFF. The CDR3 DNA follows: TGCGCCAGCAGCCCAAATACGGGTAATGAAAAACTGTTTTTT.

The gene calls are TRBV29-1 and TRBJ1-6; tentative D call: TRBD1 (6 bases). V lost 7 bases and J lost 7, with 23 bases in between. Per the germline V gene, CDR1 is SQVTM and CDR2 is ANQGSEA. CDR3 size: 16 residues. CDR3 sequence: CSANLSPTGANSPLHF. CDR3 bases: TGCAGCGCTAACCTTTCCCCGACAGGCGCGAATTCACCCCTCCACTTT.

The chain uses TRBV29-1 and TRBJ2-1; no firm D call. The CDR3 is 12 residues long. CDR1 and CDR2 from the germline V gene are SQVTM and ANQGSEA. V was cut by 8 bases and J by 3 bases, with 11 bases left in between. CDR3: CSTQEDYNEQFF. DNA of the CDR3: TGCAGCACCCAGGAAGACTACAATGAGCAGTTCTTC.

This clone was observed once. This chain links TRBV6-5 with TRBJ2-3; TRBD1 is a possible D gene (6 bases). The V gene's germline CDR1 is MNHEY and CDR2 SVGAGI. CDR3 length: 13 amino acids. Trimming left V 6 bases short and J 7 bases short, with 14 bases between. Here the CDR3 DNA reads TGTGCCAGCAGACCGGACAGTCGCAATACGCAGTATTTT. Translation: CASRPDSRNTQYF.

The chain links TRBV30 to TRBJ1-1; the D gene is possibly TRBD1 (5 bases). Between the trimmed V and J ends, which lost 1 base and 5 bases, there was a span of 14 bases. This CDR3 contains 14 residues. Germline CDR1 is GTSNPN and CDR2 is SVGIG (reference sequence). The CDR3 DNA reads as TGTGCCTGGAGTGAAGGACAATATAGAACTGAAGCTTTCTTT. Encoded protein: CAWSEGQYRTEAFF.

This rearrangement joins TRBV5-1 to TRBJ1-4; TRBD1 matches 7 bases. This CDR3 comprises 15 residues. The junction had 6 bases not matched to a gene; V was cut back by 1 base and J by 6 bases. Germline V gives CDR1 SGHRS, CDR2 YFSETQ. The CDR3 is CASSLNTGDDEKLFF. The DNA of the CDR3 is TGCGCCAGCAGCTTGAATACAGGGGATGATGAAAAACTGTTTTTT.

J is TRBJ2-5 and V is TRBV2; TRBD1 matches 7 bases. The J call may be in error: the DNA end matches TRBJ2-7 better. The V gene's germline CDR1 is SNHLY and CDR2 FYNNEI. The CDR3 sequence is 14 residues long. This CDR3 is CASNPWDSPYEQYF. The CDR3 DNA follows: TGTGCCAGCAACCCTTGGGACAGTCCCTACGAGCAGTACTTC.